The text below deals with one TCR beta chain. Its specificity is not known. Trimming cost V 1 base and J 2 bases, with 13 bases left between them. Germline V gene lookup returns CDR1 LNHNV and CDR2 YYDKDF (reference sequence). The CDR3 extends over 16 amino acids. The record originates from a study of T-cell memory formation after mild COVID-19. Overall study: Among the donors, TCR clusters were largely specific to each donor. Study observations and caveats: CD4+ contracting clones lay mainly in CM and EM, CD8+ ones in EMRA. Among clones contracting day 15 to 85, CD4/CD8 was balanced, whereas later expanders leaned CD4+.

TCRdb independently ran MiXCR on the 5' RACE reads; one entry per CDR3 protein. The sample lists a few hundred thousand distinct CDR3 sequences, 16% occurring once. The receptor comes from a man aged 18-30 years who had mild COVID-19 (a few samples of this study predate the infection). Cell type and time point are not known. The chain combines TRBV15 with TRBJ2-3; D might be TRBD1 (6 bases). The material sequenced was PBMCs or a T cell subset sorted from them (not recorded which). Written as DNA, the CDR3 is TGTGCCACCAGCAGAGTATCAGGGGCTTCCACAGATACGCAGTATTTT. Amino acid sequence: CATSRVSGASTDTQYF.